Listed below are T cell receptor beta chains from one sample, sequenced in a study of shared clonotypes between healthy human individuals. Some clones are missing from TCRdb's copy, which holds only in-frame ones; the method was immunoSEQ multiplex PCR. The table lists 950,000 to 1,200,000 clones, roughly 77% of them singletons. The sequencing input was memory CD4+ T cells from PBMCs. The receptor set was obtained from a man aged 18 to 35 in good health. Some clones in this sample may be carry-over from other donors' samples. Each CDR3 is given with its conserved first and last residue. Each record gives: J gene, V gene, CDR3 protein.

>TRBJ2-2|TRBV25-1
CASRGTGNTGKLFF
>TRBJ1-2|TRBV28
CASQFGGGYTF
>TRBJ1-5|TRBV2
CASARGRGGDQPQHF
>TRBJ2-3|TRBV2
CASSVVADTQYF
>TRBJ2-3|TRBV13
CASSPQEGDTQYF
>TRBJ1-2|TRBV2
CASSPNRGNYGYTF
>TRBJ1-5|TRBV7-9
CASSVDRSNQPQHF
>TRBJ2-7|TRBV11-2
CASSLRAVASFDEQYF
>TRBJ2-2|TRBV5-4
CASSPLNRGTGELFF
>TRBJ2-7|TRBV14
CASSHIGLASPYEQYF
>TRBJ1-1|TRBV5-1
CASSWGTGVEAFF
>TRBJ2-3|TRBV9
CASSRDPLSRADTQYF
>TRBJ1-3|TRBV29-1
CSVVMDPNSGNTIYF
>TRBJ1-1|TRBV29-1
CSVSRGDTEAFF
>TRBJ1-5|TRBV28
CASRSSGAQPQHF
>TRBJ2-7|TRBV30
CAFTGTYEQYF
>TRBJ2-3|TRBV5-1
CASSFTADTQYF
>TRBJ2-6|TRBV14
CASSQDTGGPGANVLTF
>TRBJ2-7|TRBV5-1
CASSLRGLSYEQYF
>TRBJ1-3|TRBV11-2
CASSPTGNTIYF
>TRBJ2-3|TRBV5-4
CASSSSEVTDTQYF
>TRBJ2-7|TRBV19
CAVGRGQAYEQYF